The clone carrying this TCR beta chain has a handful of counts. TCRdb fed the 5' RACE reads into MiXCR, producing one record per CDR3 protein. Here the sample spans some 120,000 distinct CDR3 sequences, roughly 15% being singletons. This entry comes from a study of CD8 T cells in ankylosing spondylitis. The CDR3 totals 15 residues. Looked up from germline, CDR1 is SEHNR and CDR2 is FQNEAQ (reference sequence). V was cut by 0 bases and J by 4 bases, with 12 bases left in between. The sequence was obtained from a female donor with ankylosing spondylitis or in good health (not recorded which). The chain recombines TRBV7-9 with TRBJ1-1; possible D gene TRBD1, 5 bases. What was sequenced was blood, either unsorted or a sorted T cell fraction (not recorded which). The CDR3 DNA is TGTGCCAGCAGCTTAGCGGGGGGAACACCCACTGAAGCTTTCTTT. Translation gives CASSLAGGTPTEAFF.